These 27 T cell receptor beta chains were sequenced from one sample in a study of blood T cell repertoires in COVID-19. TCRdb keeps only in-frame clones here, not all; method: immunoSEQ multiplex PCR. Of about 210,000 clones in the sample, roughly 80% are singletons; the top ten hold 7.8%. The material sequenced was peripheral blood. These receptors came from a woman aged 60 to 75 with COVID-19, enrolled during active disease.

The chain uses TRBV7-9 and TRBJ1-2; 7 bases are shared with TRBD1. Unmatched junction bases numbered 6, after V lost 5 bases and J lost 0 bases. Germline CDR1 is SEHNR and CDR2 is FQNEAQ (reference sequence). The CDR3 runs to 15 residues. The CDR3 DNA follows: TGTGCCAGCAGCCCCGGGACAGACCCTAACTATGGCTACACCTTC. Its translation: CASSPGTDPNYGYTF.

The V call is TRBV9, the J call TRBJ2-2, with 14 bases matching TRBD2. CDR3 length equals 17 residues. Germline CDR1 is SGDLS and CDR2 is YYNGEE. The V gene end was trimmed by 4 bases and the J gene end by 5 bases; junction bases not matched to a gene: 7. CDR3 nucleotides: TGTGCCAGCAGCCGTGGACTAGCGGGAGGTAATACCGGGGAGCTGTTTTTT. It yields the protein CASSRGLAGGNTGELFF.

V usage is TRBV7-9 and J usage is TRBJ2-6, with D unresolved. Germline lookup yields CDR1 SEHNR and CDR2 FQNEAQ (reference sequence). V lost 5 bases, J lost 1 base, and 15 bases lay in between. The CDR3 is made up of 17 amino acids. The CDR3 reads CASSPQSARSGANVLTF. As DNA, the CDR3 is TGTGCCAGCAGCCCACAGTCGGCCAGGTCTGGGGCCAACGTCCTGACTTTC.

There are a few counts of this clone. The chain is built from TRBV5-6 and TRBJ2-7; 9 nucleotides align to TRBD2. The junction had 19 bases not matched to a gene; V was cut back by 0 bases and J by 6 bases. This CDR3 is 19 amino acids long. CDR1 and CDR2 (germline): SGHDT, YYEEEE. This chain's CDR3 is CASSLAHSHLAGEGLEQYF. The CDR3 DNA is TGTGCCAGCAGCTTGGCCCACTCTCACTTAGCGGGAGAAGGACTCGAGCAGTACTTC.

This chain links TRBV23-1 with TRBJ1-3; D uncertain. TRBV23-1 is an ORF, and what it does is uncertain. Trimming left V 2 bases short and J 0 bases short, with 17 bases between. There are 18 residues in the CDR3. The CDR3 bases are TGCGCCAGCAGTCAACCGGGAAGCAAGATCTGCTCTGGAAACACCATATATTTT. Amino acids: CASSQPGSKICSGNTIYF.

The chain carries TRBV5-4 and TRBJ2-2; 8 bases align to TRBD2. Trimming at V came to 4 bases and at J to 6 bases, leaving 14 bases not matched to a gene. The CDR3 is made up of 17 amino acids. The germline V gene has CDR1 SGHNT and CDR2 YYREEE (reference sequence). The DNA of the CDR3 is TGTGCCAGCAGCACACCGGGACTAGGGCTTTTCCCCGGGGAGCTGTTTTTT. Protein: CASSTPGLGLFPGELFF.

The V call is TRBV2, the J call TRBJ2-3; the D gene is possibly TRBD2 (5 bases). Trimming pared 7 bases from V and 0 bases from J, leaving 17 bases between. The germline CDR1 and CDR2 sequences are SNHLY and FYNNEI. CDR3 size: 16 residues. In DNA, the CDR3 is TGTGCCAGCAAACAAGGACTTTACATTAGCACAGATACGCAGTATTTT. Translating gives CASKQGLYISTDTQYF. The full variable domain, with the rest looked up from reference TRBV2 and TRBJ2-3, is EPEVTQTPSHQVTQMGQEVILRCVPISNHLYFYWYRQILGQKVEFLVSFYNNEISEKSEIFDDQFSVERPDGSNFTLKIRSTKLEDSAMYFCASKQGLYISTDTQYFGPGTRLTVL.

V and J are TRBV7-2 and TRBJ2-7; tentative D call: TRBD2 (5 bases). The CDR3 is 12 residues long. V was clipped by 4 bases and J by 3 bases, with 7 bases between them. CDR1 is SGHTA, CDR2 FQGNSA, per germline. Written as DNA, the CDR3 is TGTGCCAGCAGCTCGGGGTTCTACGAGCAGTACTTC. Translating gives CASSSGFYEQYF.

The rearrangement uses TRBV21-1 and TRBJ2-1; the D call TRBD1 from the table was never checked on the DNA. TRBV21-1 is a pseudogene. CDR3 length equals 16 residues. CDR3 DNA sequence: TGTGCCAGCAGCGGGCGTTTTAGAACTTCCTACAATGAGCAGTTCTTC. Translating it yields CASSGRFRTSYNEQFF.

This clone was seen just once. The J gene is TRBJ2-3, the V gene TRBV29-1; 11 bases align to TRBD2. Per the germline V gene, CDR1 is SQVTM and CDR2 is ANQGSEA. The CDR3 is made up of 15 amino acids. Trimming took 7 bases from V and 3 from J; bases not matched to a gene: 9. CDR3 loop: CSGSTSGAGTDTQYF. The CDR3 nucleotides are TGCAGCGGGTCGACTAGCGGGGCTGGGACAGATACGCAGTATTTT.

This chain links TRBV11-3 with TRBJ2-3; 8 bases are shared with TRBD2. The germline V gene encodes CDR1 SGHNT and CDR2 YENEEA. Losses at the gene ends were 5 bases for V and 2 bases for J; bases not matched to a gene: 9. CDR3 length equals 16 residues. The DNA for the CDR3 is TGTGCCAGCAGCCAAGGGACTAGAGGTTCCACAGATACGCAGTATTTT. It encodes CASSQGTRGSTDTQYF.

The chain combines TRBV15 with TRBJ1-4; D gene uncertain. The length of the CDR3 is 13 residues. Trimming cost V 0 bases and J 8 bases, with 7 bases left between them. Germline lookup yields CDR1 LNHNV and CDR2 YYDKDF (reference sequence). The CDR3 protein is CATSRDSIEKLFF. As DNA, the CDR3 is TGTGCCACCAGCAGAGATTCAATCGAAAAACTGTTTTTT. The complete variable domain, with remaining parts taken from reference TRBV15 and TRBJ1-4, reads DAMVIQNPRYQVTQFGKPVTLSCSQTLNHNVMYWYQQKSSQAPKLLFHYYDKDFNNEADTPDNFQSRRPNTSFCFLDIRSPGLGDTAMYLCATSRDSIEKLFFGSGTQLSVL.

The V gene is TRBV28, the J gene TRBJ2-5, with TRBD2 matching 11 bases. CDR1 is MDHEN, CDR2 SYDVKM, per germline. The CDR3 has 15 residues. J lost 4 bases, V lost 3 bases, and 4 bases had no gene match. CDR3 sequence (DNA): TGTGCCAGCAGTTTCCTAGCGGGAGGTTCAGAGACCCAGTACTTC. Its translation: CASSFLAGGSETQYF.

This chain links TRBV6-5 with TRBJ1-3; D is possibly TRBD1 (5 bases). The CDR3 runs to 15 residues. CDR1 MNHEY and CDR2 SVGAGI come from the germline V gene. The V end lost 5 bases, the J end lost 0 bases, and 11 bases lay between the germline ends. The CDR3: CASSTWGSSGNTIYF. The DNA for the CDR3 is TGTGCCAGCAGTACCTGGGGCTCCTCTGGAAACACCATATATTTT.

The CDR3 DNA follows: TGCGCCAGCAGTGAGCACTACGAGCAGTACGTC. It specifies CASSEHYEQYV. The V call is TRBV10-1, the J call TRBJ2-7; D is undetermined. The ends were cut back, 2 bases at V and 3 bases at J, with 2 bases in the middle. The length of the CDR3 is 11 residues. Germline CDR1 and CDR2: WNHNN and SYGVQD (reference sequence).

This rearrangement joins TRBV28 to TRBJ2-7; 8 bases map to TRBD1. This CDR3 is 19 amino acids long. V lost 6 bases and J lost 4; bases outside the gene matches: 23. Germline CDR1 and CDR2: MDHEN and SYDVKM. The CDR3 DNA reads TGTGCCAGCAGGTCATACACACCCATACTGACAGGGGCAGGGTACGAGCAGTACTTC. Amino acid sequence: CASRSYTPILTGAGYEQYF.

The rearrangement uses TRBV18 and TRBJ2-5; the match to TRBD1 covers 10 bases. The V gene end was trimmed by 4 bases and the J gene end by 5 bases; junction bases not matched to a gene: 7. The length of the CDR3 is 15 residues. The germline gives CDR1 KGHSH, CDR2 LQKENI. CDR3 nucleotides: TGTGCCAGCTCACAACCCGGGACAGGGGCGGAGACCCAGTACTTC. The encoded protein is CASSQPGTGAETQYF.

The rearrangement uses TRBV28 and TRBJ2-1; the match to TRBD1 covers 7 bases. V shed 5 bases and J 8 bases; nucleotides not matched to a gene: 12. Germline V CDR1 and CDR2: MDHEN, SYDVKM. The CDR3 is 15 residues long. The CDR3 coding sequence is TGTGCCAGCAGTCTACAGGGGACAGCATTTGATGAGCAGTTCTTC. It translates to CASSLQGTAFDEQFF.

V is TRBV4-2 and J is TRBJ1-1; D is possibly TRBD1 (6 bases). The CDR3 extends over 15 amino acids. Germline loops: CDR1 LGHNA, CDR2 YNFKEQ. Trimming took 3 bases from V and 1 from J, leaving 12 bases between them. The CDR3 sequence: CASSQASTGNTEAFF. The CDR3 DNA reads TGTGCCAGCAGCCAGGCCTCGACAGGGAACACTGAAGCTTTCTTT.

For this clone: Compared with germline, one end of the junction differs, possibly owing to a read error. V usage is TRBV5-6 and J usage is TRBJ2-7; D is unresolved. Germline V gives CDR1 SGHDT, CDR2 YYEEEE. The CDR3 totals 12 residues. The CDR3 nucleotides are TGTGCCAGCAGCTTGGCCCCGTCTCCCCCAGGTTTC. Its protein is CASSLAPSPPGF.

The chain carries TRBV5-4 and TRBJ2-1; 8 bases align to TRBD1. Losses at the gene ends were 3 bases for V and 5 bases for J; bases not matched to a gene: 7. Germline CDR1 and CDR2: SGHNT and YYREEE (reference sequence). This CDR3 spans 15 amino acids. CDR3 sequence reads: CASSSRVDRDNEQFF. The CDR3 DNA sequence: TGTGCCAGCAGCTCCCGGGTGGACAGGGACAATGAGCAGTTCTTC.

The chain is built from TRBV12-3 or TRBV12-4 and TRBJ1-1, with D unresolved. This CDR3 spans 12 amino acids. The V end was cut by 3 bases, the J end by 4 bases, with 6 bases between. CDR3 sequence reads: CASSFIPTEAFF. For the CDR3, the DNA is TGTGCCAGCAGTTTCATCCCCACTGAAGCTTTCTTT.

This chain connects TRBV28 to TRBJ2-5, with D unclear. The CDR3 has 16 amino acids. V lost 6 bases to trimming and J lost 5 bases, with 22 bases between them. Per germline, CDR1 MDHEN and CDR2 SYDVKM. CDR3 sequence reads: CASSQMGSRTMETQYF. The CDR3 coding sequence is TGTGCCAGCAGCCAAATGGGCTCCCGCACAATGGAGACCCAGTACTTC.

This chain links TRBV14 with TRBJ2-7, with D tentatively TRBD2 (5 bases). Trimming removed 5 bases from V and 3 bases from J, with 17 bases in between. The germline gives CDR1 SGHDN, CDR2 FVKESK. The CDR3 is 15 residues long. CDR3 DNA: TGTGCCAGCAGCTTAAACTCGAACGGGATCTACGAGCAGTACTTC. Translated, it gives CASSLNSNGIYEQYF.

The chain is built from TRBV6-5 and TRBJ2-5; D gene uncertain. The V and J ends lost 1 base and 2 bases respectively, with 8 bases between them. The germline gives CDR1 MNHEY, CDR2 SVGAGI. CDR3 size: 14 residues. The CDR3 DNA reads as TGTGCCAGCAGTTACTTGGGCCGGCAAGAGACCCAGTACTTC. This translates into CASSYLGRQETQYF.

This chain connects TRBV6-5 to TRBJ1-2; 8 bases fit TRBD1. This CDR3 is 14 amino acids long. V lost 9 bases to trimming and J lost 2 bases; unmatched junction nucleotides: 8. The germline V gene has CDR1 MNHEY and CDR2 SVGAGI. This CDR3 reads CASLRRGRNYGYTF. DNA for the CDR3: TGTGCCAGTCTCCGCAGGGGGCGCAACTATGGCTACACCTTC.

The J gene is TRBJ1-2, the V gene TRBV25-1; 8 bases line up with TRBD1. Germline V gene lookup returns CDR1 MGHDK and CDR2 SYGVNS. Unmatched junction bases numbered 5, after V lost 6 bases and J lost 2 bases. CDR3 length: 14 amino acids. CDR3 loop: CASRPQGANYGYTF. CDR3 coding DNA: TGTGCCAGCAGACCTCAGGGGGCGAACTATGGCTACACCTTC.